The present T cell receptor (beta chain) was sequenced within a study of a mutant IDH1 vaccine in newly diagnosed glioma. The study's findings and limits: Vaccination induced immune responses in roughly 93% of patients.

The data were produced by immunoSEQ multiplex PCR, yet TCRdb's version contains in-frame clones alone and is incomplete. The sample consists of tens of thousands of clones, approximately 86% of them appearing once. Time point of the sample: week 5, during vaccination. In every dose of vaccine, 300 ug of mutant IDH1 20-mer peptide was given alongside topical imiquimod. Turning to this clone: Its cognate antigen is unknown.

The sequence was obtained from a woman aged 18-29 years with glioma. Some clones in this sample may be carry-over from other donors' samples. The sequencing used PBMCs, collected from a glioma patient whose treatment included an IDH1 peptide vaccine.

The DNA of the CDR3 is TGCAGCGTAAGTGGGCGGGAGGCGCCCCAAGAGACCCAGTACTTC. Translation: CSVSGREAPQETQYF. This chain uses TRBV29-1 with TRBJ2-5, with 8 bases fitting TRBD2. Germline V gene lookup returns CDR1 SQVTM and CDR2 ANQGSEA. V gave up 6 bases and J gave up 1 base; unmatched junction bases: 10. The CDR3 loop spans 15 amino acids.